These 6 T cell receptor beta chains originate from one sample sequenced in a study of blood T cell repertoires in COVID-19. Measured with immunoSEQ multiplex PCR; TCRdb has only the in-frame clones, and not every one. The sample lists some 190,000 clones; approximately 80% were seen once. Specimen: peripheral blood. The receptors stem from a woman older than 75 with COVID-19, enrolled during active disease.

This chain uses TRBV27 with TRBJ2-1; 7 nucleotides align to TRBD2. The germline V gene has CDR1 MNHEY and CDR2 SMNVEV (reference sequence). J was trimmed by 4 bases and V by 4 bases; bases with no gene match: 16. This CDR3 is built from 18 residues. The CDR3 region has the DNA TGTGCCAGCAGTTCCGTATCATCGGGGGGACCTTTGTACAATGAGCAGTTCTTC. Protein product: CASSSVSSGGPLYNEQFF.

This clone was seen only a few times. The rearrangement links TRBV2 to TRBJ1-5, with D perhaps matching TRBD1 (6 bases). This CDR3 is 14 amino acids long. CDR1 is SNHLY, CDR2 FYNNEI, per germline. V was pared by 7 bases and J by 3 bases, with 13 bases between. In nucleotides, the CDR3 is TGTGCCAGCACCGAGACAGGCTACAATCAGCCCCAGCATTTT. This gives the protein CASTETGYNQPQHF.

This chain joins TRBV5-1 and TRBJ2-7; weak D call: TRBD1 (6 bases). V lost 4 bases to trimming and J lost 6 bases, with 17 bases between them. Germline V gene sequence: CDR1 SGHRS, CDR2 YFSETQ. The CDR3 length is 14 residues. Written as DNA, the CDR3 is TGCGCCAGCAGCGCCTGGGGGCAGGCTGGCGAGCAGTACTTC. It is translated as CASSAWGQAGEQYF. The whole variable domain, filled in from reference TRBV5-1 and TRBJ2-7, reads KAGVTQTPRYLIKTRGQQVTLSCSPISGHRSVSWYQQTPGQGLQFLFEYFSETQRNKGNFPGRFSGRQFSNSRSEMNVSTLELGDSALYLCASSAWGQAGEQYFGPGTRLTVT.

The gene calls are TRBV6-2 or TRBV6-3 and TRBJ1-4; D is unresolved. Germline V CDR1 and CDR2: MNHEY, SVGEGT. Deletions cut 2 bases from V and 4 bases from J, with 8 bases between. This CDR3 is 14 amino acids long. Here the CDR3 reads CASSYPSNNEKLFF. The DNA for the CDR3 is TGTGCCAGCAGTTACCCTAGCAATAATGAAAAACTGTTTTTT.

The gene calls are TRBV27 and TRBJ2-1; 13 bases match TRBD2. The CDR3 contains 17 residues. Germline V CDR1 and CDR2: MNHEY, SMNVEV (reference sequence). V was pared by 5 bases and J by 8 bases, with 12 bases of the junction left unmatched. CDR3 in amino acids: CASSAPGLAGRRDEQFF. The CDR3 DNA reads as TGTGCCAGCAGTGCGCCGGGACTAGCGGGACGGAGGGATGAGCAGTTCTTC.

The CDR3 reads CASSMVARNEQFF. CDR3 DNA sequence: TGTGCCAGTAGTATGGTCGCTAGAAATGAGCAGTTCTTC. The rearrangement uses TRBV19 and TRBJ2-1, with D uncertain. Germline CDR1 and CDR2: LNHDA and SQIVND (reference sequence). The V end lost 3 bases, the J end lost 7 bases, and 10 bases lay between the germline ends. The CDR3 is 13 residues long.